In this sample, the clone carrying this T cell receptor (beta chain) turned up many times. Its antigen remains unidentified. The data are from a study of beta chain features in type 1 diabetes. Study-level background: No age, gender or cell yield differences were seen between patients and healthy donors.

Sequenced material consisted of expressed TCRB transcripts (all of the isolated RNA was reverse transcribed). Only in-frame clones appear in the TCRdb table, and some are missing; sequencing was by immunoSEQ multiplex PCR. The repertoire holds 300,000 to 400,000 clones, with 9.5% to 10% as singletons. General study results and limits: Significant though moderate, a shortening of TCRB CDR3s appeared in all four CD4+ subsets of Type 1 diabetes patients.

The sample was central memory CD4+ T cells from blood. The source is a man aged 30-40 years with type 1 diabetes.

CDR3 DNA sequence: TGCGCCAGCAGCCCTGACATTTACGAGCAGTACTTC. Protein: CASSPDIYEQYF. V gene TRBV5-1 combines with J gene TRBJ2-7; D remains unclear. Trimming left V 4 bases short and J 4 bases short, with 9 bases between. The CDR3 runs 12 residues. The germline CDR1 and CDR2 sequences are SGHRS and YFSETQ. Complete variable domain (other parts from reference TRBV5-1 and TRBJ2-7): KAGVTQTPRYLIKTRGQQVTLSCSPISGHRSVSWYQQTPGQGLQFLFEYFSETQRNKGNFPGRFSGRQFSNSRSEMNVSTLELGDSALYLCASSPDIYEQYFGPGTRLTVT.